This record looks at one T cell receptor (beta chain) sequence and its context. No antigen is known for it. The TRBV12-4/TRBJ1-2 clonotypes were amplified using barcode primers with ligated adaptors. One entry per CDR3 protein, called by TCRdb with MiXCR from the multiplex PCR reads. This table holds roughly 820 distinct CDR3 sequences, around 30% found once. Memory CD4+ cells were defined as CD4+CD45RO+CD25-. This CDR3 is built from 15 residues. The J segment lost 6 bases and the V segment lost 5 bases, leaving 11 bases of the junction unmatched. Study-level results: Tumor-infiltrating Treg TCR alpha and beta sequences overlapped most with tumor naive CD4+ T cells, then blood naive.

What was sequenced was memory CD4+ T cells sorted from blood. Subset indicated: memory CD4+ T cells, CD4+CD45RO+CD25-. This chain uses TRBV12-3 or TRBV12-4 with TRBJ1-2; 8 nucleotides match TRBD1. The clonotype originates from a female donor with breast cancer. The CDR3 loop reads CASSPTRTGLNGYTF. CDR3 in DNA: TGTGCCAGCAGTCCCACTCGGACAGGGCTAAATGGCTACACCTTC.